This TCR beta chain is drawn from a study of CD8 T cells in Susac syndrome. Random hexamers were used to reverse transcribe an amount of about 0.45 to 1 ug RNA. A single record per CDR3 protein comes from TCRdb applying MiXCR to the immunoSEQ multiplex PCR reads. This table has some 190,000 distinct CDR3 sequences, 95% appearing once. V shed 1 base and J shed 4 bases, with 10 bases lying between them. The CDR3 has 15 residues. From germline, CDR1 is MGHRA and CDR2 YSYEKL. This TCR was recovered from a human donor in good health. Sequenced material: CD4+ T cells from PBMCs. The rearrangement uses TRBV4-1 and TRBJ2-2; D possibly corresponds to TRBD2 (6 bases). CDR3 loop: CASSQAGLATGELFF. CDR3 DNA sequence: TGCGCCAGCAGCCAAGCGGGACTCGCCACCGGGGAGCTGTTTTTT.